Listed below are T cell receptor beta chains from one sample, sequenced in a study of T cell responses to AZD1222 COVID-19 vaccine. Measured with immunoSEQ multiplex PCR; TCRdb has only the in-frame clones, and not every one. The sample includes under 100,000 clones, about 91% seen only once; the top ten take approximately 6.5%. The sequences come from peripheral blood, collected on day 0 of MenACWY control vaccination. Every receptor here comes from an adult in good health. Both conserved end residues are part of each CDR3. D genes are given only for firm matches. Clone size, where shown, is once, few, many, or a class for clones that have expanded.

J | D | V | size | CDR3 | DNA
TRBJ1-4 | - | TRBV7-8 | - | CASSPREGENEKLFF | TGTGCCAGCAGCCCACGAGAGGGAGAGAATGAAAAACTGTTTTTT
TRBJ1-1 | TRBD1 | TRBV19 | - | CASSGQGKGESWNTEAFF | TGTGCCAGTAGTGGACAGGGGAAGGGCGAATCCTGGAACACTGAAGCTTTCTTT
TRBJ1-6 | - | TRBV7-6 | - | CASSRADSYNSPLHF | TGTGCCAGCAGCAGAGCGGACAGCTATAATTCACCCCTCCACTTT
TRBJ1-6 | TRBD1 | TRBV11-2 | few | CASSPWDSHNSPLHF | TGTGCCAGCAGCCCTTGGGACAGTCATAATTCACCCCTCCACTTT
TRBJ1-2 | - | TRBV7-9 | - | CASSLDPETYGYTF | TGTGCCAGCAGCTTAGACCCGGAGACCTATGGCTACACCTTC
TRBJ2-1 | - | TRBV9 | few | CASSGGLNNEQFF | TGTGCCAGCAGCGGCGGACTGAACAATGAGCAGTTCTTC
TRBJ1-2 | TRBD1 | TRBV7-2 | - | CASSSPGQAWEGYTF | TGTGCCAGCAGTTCACCGGGACAGGCCTGGGAGGGCTACACCTTC
TRBJ2-7 | - | TRBV28 | - | CASSFDSGTYEQYF | TGTGCCAGCAGTTTTGATAGCGGAACCTACGAGCAGTACTTC
TRBJ1-2 | TRBD1 | TRBV4-3 | - | CASSQVPQGANYGYTF | TGCGCCAGCAGCCAAGTCCCCCAGGGGGCAAACTATGGCTACACCTTC
TRBJ1-5 | TRBD1 | TRBV7-8 | - | CASSLSGQGSFGQPQHF | TGTGCCAGCAGCTTGTCGGGACAGGGGTCCTTTGGGCAGCCCCAGCATTTT
TRBJ2-1 | TRBD2 | TRBV7-8 | - | CASSRRPDQGGISYNEQFF | TGTGCCAGCAGCCGACGACCCGACCAGGGAGGGATAAGCTACAATGAGCAGTTCTTC
TRBJ2-3 | TRBD2 | TRBV19 | - | CASSIEAPGLAGGPDTQYF | TGTGCCAGTAGTATAGAGGCCCCGGGACTAGCGGGGGGCCCAGATACGCAGTATTTT
TRBJ2-6 | - | TRBV10-3 | - | CAISDGSVSGANVLTF | TGTGCCATCAGTGATGGGTCAGTCTCTGGGGCCAACGTCCTGACTTTC
TRBJ2-2 | - | TRBV27 | few | CASSFNTRGTGELFF | TGTGCCAGCAGTTTTAACACTCGTGGAACCGGGGAGCTGTTTTTT
TRBJ1-5 | - | TRBV3-1/TRBV3-2 | - | CASSQRGSNQPQHF | TGTGCCAGCAGCCAAAGGGGGAGCAATCAGCCCCAGCATTTT
TRBJ1-6 | TRBD1 | TRBV7-3 | once | CASSVQGDGSPLHF | TGTGCCAGCAGCGTACAGGGGGATGGTTCACCCCTCCACTTT